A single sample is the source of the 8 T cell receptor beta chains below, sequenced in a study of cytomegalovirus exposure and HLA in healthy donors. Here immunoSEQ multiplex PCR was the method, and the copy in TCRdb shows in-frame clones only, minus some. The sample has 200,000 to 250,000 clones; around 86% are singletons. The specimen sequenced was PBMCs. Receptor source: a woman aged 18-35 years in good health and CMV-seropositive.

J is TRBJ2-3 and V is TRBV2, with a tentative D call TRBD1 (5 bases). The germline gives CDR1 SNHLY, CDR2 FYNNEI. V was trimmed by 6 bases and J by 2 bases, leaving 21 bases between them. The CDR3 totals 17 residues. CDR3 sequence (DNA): TGTGCCAGCAGCCGCGTGAAGGGGCGACCACCCACAGATACGCAGTATTTT. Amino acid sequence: CASSRVKGRPPTDTQYF.

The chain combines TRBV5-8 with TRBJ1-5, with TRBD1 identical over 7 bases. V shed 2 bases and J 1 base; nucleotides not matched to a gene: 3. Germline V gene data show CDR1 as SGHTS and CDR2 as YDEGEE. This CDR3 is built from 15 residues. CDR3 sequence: CASSFRTGSNQPQHF. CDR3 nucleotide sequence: TGTGCCAGCAGCTTCAGGACAGGCAGCAATCAGCCCCAGCATTTT. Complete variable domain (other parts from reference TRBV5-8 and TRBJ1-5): EAGVTQSPTHLIKTRGQQATLRCSPISGHTSVYWYQQALGLGLQFLLWYDEGEERNRGNFPPRFSGRQFPNYSSELNVNALELEDSALYLCASSFRTGSNQPQHFGDGTRLSIL.

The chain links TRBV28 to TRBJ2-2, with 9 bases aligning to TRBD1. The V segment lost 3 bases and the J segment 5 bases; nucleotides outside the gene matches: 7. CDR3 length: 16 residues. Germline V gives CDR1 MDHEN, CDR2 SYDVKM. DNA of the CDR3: TGTGCCAGCAGTTTTCTCTGGGACAGGGCTACCGGGGAGCTGTTTTTT. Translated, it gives CASSFLWDRATGELFF.

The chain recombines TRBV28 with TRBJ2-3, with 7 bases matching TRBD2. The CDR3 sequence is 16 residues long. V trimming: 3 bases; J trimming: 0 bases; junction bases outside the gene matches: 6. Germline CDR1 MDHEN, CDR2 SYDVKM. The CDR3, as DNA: TGTGCCAGCAGTTTCCCACTAGCGCAAAGCACAGATACGCAGTATTTT. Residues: CASSFPLAQSTDTQYF. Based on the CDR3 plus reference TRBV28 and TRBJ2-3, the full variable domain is DVKVTQSSRYLVKRTGEKVFLECVQDMDHENMFWYRQDPGLGLRLIYFSYDVKMKEKGDIPEGYSVSREKKERFSLILESASTNQTSMYLCASSFPLAQSTDTQYFGPGTRLTVL.

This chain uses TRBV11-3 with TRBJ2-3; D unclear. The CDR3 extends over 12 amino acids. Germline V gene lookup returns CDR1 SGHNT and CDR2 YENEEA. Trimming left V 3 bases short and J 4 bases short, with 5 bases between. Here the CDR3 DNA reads TGTGCCAGCAGCTTCGGGTCAGATACGCAGTATTTT. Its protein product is CASSFGSDTQYF.

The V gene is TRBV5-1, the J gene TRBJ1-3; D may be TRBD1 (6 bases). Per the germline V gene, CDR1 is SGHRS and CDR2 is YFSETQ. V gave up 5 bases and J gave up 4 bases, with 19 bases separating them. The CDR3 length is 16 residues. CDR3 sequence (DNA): TGCGCCAGCAGTAGGGAGGGGGTCCTCTTCGGAAACACCATATATTTT. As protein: CASSREGVLFGNTIYF.

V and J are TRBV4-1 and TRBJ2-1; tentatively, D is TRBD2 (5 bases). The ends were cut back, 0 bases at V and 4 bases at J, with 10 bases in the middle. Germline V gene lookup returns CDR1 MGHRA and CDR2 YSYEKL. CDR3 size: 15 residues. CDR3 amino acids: CASSQEAARYNEQFF. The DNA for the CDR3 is TGCGCCAGCAGCCAAGAAGCGGCTAGATACAATGAGCAGTTCTTC.

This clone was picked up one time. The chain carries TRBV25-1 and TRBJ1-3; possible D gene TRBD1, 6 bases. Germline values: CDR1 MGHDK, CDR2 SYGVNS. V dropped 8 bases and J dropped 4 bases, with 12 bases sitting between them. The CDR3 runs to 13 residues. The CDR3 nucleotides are TGTGCCAGCGCTGGGGGCCCCGGAAACACCATATATTTT. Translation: CASAGGPGNTIYF.